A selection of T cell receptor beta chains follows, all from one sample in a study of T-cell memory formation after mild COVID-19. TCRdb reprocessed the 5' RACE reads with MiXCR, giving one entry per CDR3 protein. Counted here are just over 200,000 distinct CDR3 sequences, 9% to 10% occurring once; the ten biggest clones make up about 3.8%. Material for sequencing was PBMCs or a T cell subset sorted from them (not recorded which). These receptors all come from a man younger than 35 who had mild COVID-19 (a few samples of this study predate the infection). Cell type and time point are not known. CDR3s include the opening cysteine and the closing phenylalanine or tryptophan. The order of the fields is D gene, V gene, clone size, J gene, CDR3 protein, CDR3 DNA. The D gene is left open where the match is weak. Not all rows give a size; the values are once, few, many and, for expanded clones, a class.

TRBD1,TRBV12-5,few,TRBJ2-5,CASGWGQLGETQYF,TGTGCTAGTGGTTGGGGACAGCTGGGGGAGACCCAGTACTTC
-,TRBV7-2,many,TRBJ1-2,CASSSRQPYGYTF,TGTGCCAGCAGTTCCCGACAGCCTTATGGCTACACCTTC
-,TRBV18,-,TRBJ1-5,CASSTIGGDSNQPQHF,TGTGCCAGCTCAACTATCGGCGGGGATAGCAATCAGCCCCAGCATTTT
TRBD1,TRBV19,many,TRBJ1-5,CASKTVWTGESQPQHF,TGTGCCAGTAAGACTGTCTGGACAGGGGAATCTCAGCCCCAGCATTTT
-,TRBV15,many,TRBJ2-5,CATSRVRGAGGETQYF,TGTGCCACCAGCAGAGTACGGGGGGCCGGGGGAGAGACCCAGTACTTC
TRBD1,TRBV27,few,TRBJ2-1,CASTTGGAGNEQFF,TGTGCCAGTACTACAGGGGGCGCGGGCAATGAGCAGTTCTTC
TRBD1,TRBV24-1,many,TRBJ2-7,CATSDPGGEQYF,TGTGCCACCAGTGATCCAGGGGGAGAGCAGTACTTC
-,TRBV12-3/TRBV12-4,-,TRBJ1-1,CASSFPLNTEAFF,TGTGCCAGCAGTTTCCCATTGAACACTGAAGCTTTCTTT
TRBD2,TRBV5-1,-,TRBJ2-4,CASSLVGLADFKNIQYF,TGCGCCAGCAGCTTGGTGGGACTAGCGGACTTCAAAAACATTCAGTACTTC
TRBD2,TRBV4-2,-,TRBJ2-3,CASSQESLAGDNADTQYF,TGTGCCAGCAGCCAAGAAAGTCTAGCGGGGGATAATGCAGATACGCAGTATTTT